These 21 T cell receptor beta chains were sequenced from one sample in a study of CD8 T cells in ankylosing spondylitis. Each CDR3 protein gets one entry after TCRdb re-called the 5' RACE reads with MiXCR. The sample has around 88,000 distinct CDR3 sequences; around 9.4% are singletons. Sequenced sample: blood, either unsorted or a sorted T cell fraction (not recorded which). Source of these receptors: a male donor with ankylosing spondylitis or in good health (not recorded which).

The CDR3 region is CSAYPGTSGLNEQFF. CDR3 DNA: TGCAGTGCTTACCCCGGGACTAGCGGCCTCAATGAGCAGTTCTTC. The chain employs TRBV20-1 and TRBJ2-1; TRBD2 aligns across 11 bases. V gave up 5 bases and J gave up 6 bases; unmatched junction bases: 9. The CDR3 has 15 amino acids. CDR1 and CDR2 from the germline V gene are DFQATT and SNEGSKA (reference sequence).

In its sample, this clonotype was seen many times. The chain employs TRBV2 and TRBJ1-5; D call uncertain. This CDR3 region has 13 residues. Germline CDR1 reads SNHLY; CDR2 reads FYNNEI. Trimming left V 1 base short and J 5 bases short, with 6 bases between. Here the CDR3 reads CASSEGRDQPQHF. Written as DNA, the CDR3 is TGTGCCAGCAGTGAAGGACGGGATCAGCCCCAGCATTTT.

Many counts were recorded for this clonotype. The chain recombines TRBV7-9 with TRBJ2-2; no clear D gene. The CDR3 runs 16 residues. The germline V gene encodes CDR1 SEHNR and CDR2 FQNEAQ (reference sequence). The V gene lost 6 bases and the J gene lost 4 bases, with 18 bases spanning the gap. The CDR3 is CASRYQTSQSTGELFF. The CDR3 DNA reads as TGTGCCAGCAGGTACCAAACATCTCAGAGCACCGGGGAGCTGTTTTTT.

This clonotype was counted ten times or more. The rearrangement joins TRBV20-1 to TRBJ1-5; D remains unclear. The CDR3 contains 13 residues. Between the trimmed V and J ends, which lost 0 bases and 1 base, there was a span of 4 bases. CDR1 and CDR2 (germline): DFQATT, SNEGSKA (reference sequence). The CDR3 nucleotides are TGCAGTGCTAGAGACCGGAGCAATCAGCCCCAGCATTTT. This translates into CSARDRSNQPQHF.

This clonotype was found many times. The V call is TRBV24-1, the J call TRBJ2-7; D perhaps matches TRBD1 (5 bases). V was shortened by 5 bases and J by 1 base, with 17 bases between the two germline ends. Germline-derived CDR1 and CDR2 are KGHDR and SFDVKD. CDR3 length: 16 amino acids. CDR3 coding DNA: TGTGCCACCAGTGGGGGCCCTAGAGGAATTTCCTACGAGCAGTACTTC. Amino acid sequence: CATSGGPRGISYEQYF.

This clonotype was observed at least ten times. The chain couples TRBV5-1 to TRBJ2-1, with a weak D call TRBD2 (5 bases). V was cut by 1 base and J by 5 bases, with 13 bases left in between. Germline V gives CDR1 SGHRS, CDR2 YFSETQ. The CDR3 runs 15 residues. Here the CDR3 reads CASSLTSGGHNEQFF. The CDR3 bases are TGCGCCAGCAGCTTGACCAGCGGAGGACACAATGAGCAGTTCTTC.

This clonotype was seen ten or more times. The chain recombines TRBV9 with TRBJ2-2, with D perhaps being TRBD1 or TRBD2 (6 bases each). CDR3 length equals 15 residues. V was trimmed by 0 bases and J by 5 bases, leaving 11 bases between them. Germline assignment: CDR1 SGDLS and CDR2 YYNGEE. DNA for the CDR3: TGTGCCAGCAGCGTAGACCCGGGGGCGACCGGGGAGCTGTTTTTT. This codes for CASSVDPGATGELFF.

Details on this clonotype: A much more abundant neighbour one base away suggests this may be a read error. The gene calls are TRBV29-1 and TRBJ2-3; 7 bases fit TRBD1. CDR3 length: 13 residues. Germline CDR1 and CDR2: SQVTM and ANQGSEA. CDR3 region: CSAAGTAPDTEYF. In nucleotides, the CDR3 is TGCAGCGCAGCCGGGACAGCCCCGGATACGGAGTATTTT.

This clonotype was seen ten or more times. The chain joins TRBV29-1 to TRBJ1-2; D perhaps matches TRBD1 (6 bases). The CDR3 totals 13 residues. Germline lookup yields CDR1 SQVTM and CDR2 ANQGSEA. Trimming cost V 7 bases and J 7 bases, with 19 bases left between them. The DNA for the CDR3 is TGCAGCGCCTCCCGGCAGGGGTCGTTTGGCTACACCTTC. Translated: CSASRQGSFGYTF. The full variable domain, its missing parts supplied by reference TRBV29-1 and TRBJ1-2, is SAVISQKPSRDICQRGTSLTIQCQVDSQVTMMFWYRQQPGQSLTLIATANQGSEATYESGFVIDKFPISRPNLTFSTLTVSNMSPEDSSIYLCSASRQGSFGYTFGSGTRLTVV.

There are many counts of this clonotype. V usage is TRBV6-1 and J usage is TRBJ2-7; TRBD2 matches 8 bases. This CDR3 is 15 amino acids long. In germline, CDR1 is MNHNS, CDR2 SASEGT. J lost 3 bases, V lost 5 bases, and 9 bases had no gene match. CDR3 in amino acids: CASSTFVAGSYEQYF. CDR3 coding DNA: TGTGCCAGCAGTACGTTCGTAGCGGGGAGCTACGAGCAGTACTTC.

The sample holds many counts of this clonotype. V and J are TRBV12-3 or TRBV12-4 and TRBJ1-6; no clear D gene. The V end was cut by 3 bases, the J end by 4 bases, with 13 bases between. CDR3 size: 16 residues. CDR3 amino acids: CASSLELRWYNSPLHF. In DNA, the CDR3 is TGTGCCAGCAGTTTGGAATTGAGGTGGTATAATTCACCCCTCCACTTT.

This clonotype was observed many times. The chain combines TRBV12-3 or TRBV12-4 with TRBJ1-5; 7 bases match TRBD1. CDR3 size: 16 residues. Trimming took 5 bases from V and 7 from J; bases not matched to a gene: 14. CDR3 sequence reads: CASSPGQGQAIQPQHF. CDR3 sequence (DNA): TGTGCCAGCAGTCCTGGGCAAGGACAGGCAATACAGCCCCAGCATTTT.

This clonotype was recorded many times. The chain combines TRBV5-1 with TRBJ2-7; TRBD1 matches at 9 bases. Germline V gene sequence: CDR1 SGHRS, CDR2 YFSETQ. V dropped 3 bases and J dropped 6; count of bases not matched to a gene: 7. The CDR3 loop spans 14 amino acids. In DNA form, the CDR3 reads TGCGCCAGCAGCTACCGGGACAGGGCGATCGAGCAGTACTTC. Amino acids: CASSYRDRAIEQYF.

This clonotype has ten or more counts. V is TRBV5-5 and J is TRBJ2-3, with D unresolved. Trimming pared 0 bases from V and 3 bases from J, leaving 8 bases between. CDR1 and CDR2 from the germline V gene are SGHKS and YYEKEE (reference sequence). The CDR3 is 14 amino acids. The DNA for the CDR3 is TGTGCCAGCAGCTTGGATGGCCTTACAGATACGCAGTATTTT. Protein sequence: CASSLDGLTDTQYF. Full variable domain (rest looked up from reference TRBV5-5 and TRBJ2-3): DAGVTQSPTHLIKTRGQQVTLRCSPISGHKSVSWYQQVLGQGPQFIFQYYEKEERGRGNFPDRFSARQFPNYSSELNVNALLLGDSALYLCASSLDGLTDTQYFGPGTRLTVL.

This clonotype was counted at least ten times. V is TRBV27 and J is TRBJ2-7, with 11 bases matching TRBD2. Germline trimming cut 4 bases from V and 0 bases from J; bases unmatched to any gene: 14. Looked up from germline, CDR1 is MNHEY and CDR2 is SMNVEV (reference sequence). CDR3 length equals 19 residues. CDR3 loop: CASSSAELAGGYNSYEQYF. The CDR3 DNA reads as TGTGCCAGCAGTTCAGCCGAGCTAGCGGGGGGTTACAACTCCTACGAGCAGTACTTC.

In this sample, this clonotype turned up many times. The chain uses TRBV23-1 and TRBJ1-1, with D maybe TRBD1 (6 bases). TRBV23-1 is an open reading frame whose function is uncertain. Trimming stripped 6 bases from V and 4 bases from J, with 15 bases between. The CDR3 length is 14 residues. The CDR3 loop reads CASSLLQGSTEAFF. DNA for the CDR3: TGCGCCAGCAGCCTTCTACAGGGTTCCACTGAAGCTTTCTTT.

This clonotype was picked up many times. J is TRBJ2-1 and V is TRBV20-1, with D possibly being TRBD1 (6 bases). The CDR3 extends over 13 amino acids. V lost 5 bases to trimming and J lost 6 bases, with 14 bases between them. Germline CDR1 is DFQATT and CDR2 is SNEGSKA (reference sequence). CDR3 region: CSALNSGANEQFF. The DNA of the CDR3 is TGCAGTGCTTTAAACTCAGGGGCCAATGAGCAGTTCTTC.

Many counts were recorded for this clonotype. The chain has TRBV12-3 or TRBV12-4 and TRBJ2-7; D is undetermined. With 1 base removed from V and 3 bases from J, the gap between germline ends came to 19 bases. The CDR3 extends over 17 amino acids. For the CDR3, the DNA is TGTGCCAGCAGTTTAGGAGCTATTCGATTCTCCTACTACGAGCAGTACTTC. This sequence encodes CASSLGAIRFSYYEQYF.

The chain is built from TRBV6-5 and TRBJ2-5; 11 bases line up with TRBD2. This CDR3 comprises 16 residues. Germline assignment: CDR1 MNHEY and CDR2 SVGAGI. The trim removed 0 bases at V and 5 bases at J, leaving 5 bases unmatched. The CDR3 region is CASSYSILAGDETQYF. CDR3 sequence (DNA): TGTGCCAGCAGTTACTCGATACTAGCGGGGGACGAGACCCAGTACTTC.

This clonotype was counted ten times or more. The gene calls are TRBV20-1 and TRBJ1-5; tentatively, D is TRBD1 (5 bases). The CDR3 spans 13 residues. The germline CDR1 and CDR2 sequences are DFQATT and SNEGSKA (reference sequence). Trimming took off 4 bases at V and 4 bases at J, with 11 bases between the two ends. The CDR3 DNA reads as TGCAGTGCTACGGGGCACCAGAATCAGCCCCAGCATTTT. It translates to CSATGHQNQPQHF.

On this clonotype: A much larger clone lies a single base off, so this may be a read error. This chain connects TRBV2 to TRBJ1-2; D is perhaps TRBD1 (5 bases). This CDR3 contains 14 residues. Trimming took off 1 base at V and 5 bases at J, with 11 bases between the two ends. Germline CDR1 reads SNHLY; CDR2 reads FYNNEI. The CDR3 region has the DNA TGTGCCAGCAGTGAAGGGACAACTATTTATGGCTACACCTTC. Its translation: CASSEGTTIYGYTF.